This note documents a single TCR beta chain sequence. Its antigen is not identified. CDR1 DFQATT and CDR2 SNEGSKA come from the germline V gene (reference sequence). The CDR3 spans 15 residues. V dropped 1 base and J dropped 0 bases, with 7 bases sitting between them. The time point: late sampling 161 to 241 days after vaccination in a few convalescent patients. The sample originates from a study of vaccination and CD4 T cells after COVID-19. Study-wide context: The study collected post-vaccine samples a median approximately 70 days after dose two, with a range of 14 to 241. Overall study findings and caveats: Convalescent patients showed a median roughly 85% of reactive clones that were seen only post-vaccination.

TCRdb passed the PCR reads through MiXCR, listing each CDR3 protein once. The sample yields about 29,000 distinct CDR3 sequences, approximately 48% seen once. The receptor comes from a human donor who had recovered from COVID-19. This rearrangement joins TRBV20-1 to TRBJ1-6; D unresolved. The sample was CD4+ T cells from blood, taken about 7 months after SARS-CoV-2 vaccination. CDR3 nucleotides: TGCAGTGCTAGAGGGCCGGTCTCCTATAATTCACCCCTCCACTTT. As protein: CSARGPVSYNSPLHF.